A single sample is the source of the 25 T cell receptor beta chains below, sequenced in a study of blood T cells in healthy people across ages. A J-beta primer mix and a sample-barcoded 5' primer were used in a second PCR of roughly 7 to 12 cycles. Each CDR3 protein is one row after TCRdb ran MiXCR on the 5' RACE reads. The table includes around 1,000,000 distinct CDR3 sequences, more than 30% detected once. The source material was blood. The receptors were sampled from a young man in good health.

V gene TRBV7-9 combines with J gene TRBJ2-1; 7 bases are shared with TRBD2. The CDR3 is 17 amino acids. Trimming took 1 base from V and 0 from J; bases not matched to a gene: 6. Germline V lookup: CDR1 SEHNR, CDR2 FQNEAQ (reference sequence). The CDR3 region is CASSLVGQRGSYNEQFF. CDR3 coding DNA: TGTGCCAGCAGCTTAGTAGGGCAGCGGGGCTCCTACAATGAGCAGTTCTTC.

This chain joins TRBV27 and TRBJ2-7; D perhaps matches TRBD2 (5 bases). In germline, CDR1 is MNHEY, CDR2 SMNVEV (reference sequence). V dropped 5 bases and J dropped 0 bases, with 11 bases sitting between them. The CDR3 consists of 14 residues. CDR3 DNA sequence: TGTGCCAGCAGTCCGGAGGTTAGCTCCTACGAGCAGTACTTC. Translated, it gives CASSPEVSSYEQYF.

The rearrangement joins TRBV29-1 to TRBJ2-3, with D unresolved. V was clipped by 7 bases and J by 2 bases, with 13 bases between them. The CDR3 sequence is 13 residues long. Germline assignment: CDR1 SQVTM and CDR2 ANQGSEA. The CDR3 loop reads CSAVWGNTDTQYF. CDR3 coding DNA: TGCAGCGCTGTCTGGGGAAACACAGATACGCAGTATTTT.

This clonotype was seen only a few times. The chain links TRBV20-1 to TRBJ1-1; tentative D call: TRBD1 (5 bases). Deletions cut 0 bases from V and 3 bases from J, with 14 bases between. The CDR3 length is 15 residues. Germline CDR1 reads DFQATT; CDR2 reads SNEGSKA (reference sequence). The CDR3 nucleotides are TGCAGTGCTAGAGACGCGGACAAGGGGTACACTGAAGCTTTCTTT. This sequence encodes CSARDADKGYTEAFF.

The gene calls are TRBV5-4 and TRBJ1-1; 7 nucleotides agree with TRBD1. CDR1 is SGHNT and CDR2 is YYREEE in the germline V gene (reference sequence). Trimming removed 3 bases from V and 4 bases from J; junction bases left unmatched: 6. CDR3 length: 14 amino acids. The CDR3 here is CASSSNTGATEAFF. The CDR3 bases are TGTGCCAGCAGCTCAAACACAGGGGCCACTGAAGCTTTCTTT.

The chain is built from TRBV10-3 and TRBJ1-2; 7 nucleotides line up with TRBD1. V lost 8 bases to trimming and J lost 5 bases; unmatched junction nucleotides: 5. Germline assignment: CDR1 ENHRY and CDR2 SYGVKD. CDR3 length equals 12 residues. Written as DNA, the CDR3 is TGTGCCATCGGGGGACAGTCATATGGCTACACCTTC. Its translation is CAIGGQSYGYTF.

This chain joins TRBV4-2 and TRBJ2-5; 9 bases fit TRBD2. Germline CDR1 reads LGHNA; CDR2 reads YNFKEQ. V was clipped by 4 bases and J by 11 bases; unmatched bases: 20. This CDR3 spans 17 amino acids. The CDR3 coding sequence is TGTGCCAGCAGCCGGGCTAGCGGGGACGTATCCTACAATGAGCAGTACTTC. Translating gives CASSRASGDVSYNEQYF.

This clonotype was counted only a few times. The chain joins TRBV6-5 to TRBJ1-5; D is unclear. CDR1 MNHEY and CDR2 SVGAGI come from the germline V gene. Trimming stripped 6 bases from V and 2 bases from J, with 11 bases between. CDR3 length: 14 amino acids. The CDR3 region is CASRKTGRNQPQHF. The CDR3 DNA sequence: TGTGCCAGCAGAAAGACCGGCCGCAATCAGCCCCAGCATTTT.

The rearrangement uses TRBV4-1 and TRBJ2-3, with 9 positions matching TRBD2. The CDR3 contains 15 residues. Losses at the gene ends were 0 bases for V and 5 bases for J; bases not matched to a gene: 3. Germline V gene sequence: CDR1 MGHRA, CDR2 YSYEKL. CDR3 loop: CASSQDSSGEDTQYF. The CDR3, as DNA: TGCGCCAGCAGCCAAGATTCTAGCGGGGAAGATACGCAGTATTTT.

This clonotype was seen a few times. V usage is TRBV4-3 and J usage is TRBJ2-5, with D unclear. This CDR3 spans 19 amino acids. V lost 0 bases and J 1 base, leaving 21 bases between the germline ends. CDR1 is LGHNA, CDR2 YSLEER, per germline. CDR3 residues: CASSQDYHVLERSQETQYF. The CDR3 coding sequence is TGCGCCAGCAGCCAAGATTATCATGTCTTGGAGAGGAGCCAAGAGACCCAGTACTTC.

The gene calls are TRBV3-1 and TRBJ1-1, with no clear D. V shed 2 bases and J shed 5 bases, with 12 bases lying between them. This CDR3 spans 14 amino acids. Germline lookup yields CDR1 LGHDT and CDR2 YNNKEL (reference sequence). The CDR3 loop is CASSQRGGWTEAFF. CDR3 bases: TGTGCCAGCAGCCAACGGGGTGGGTGGACTGAAGCTTTCTTT.

This rearrangement joins TRBV5-6 to TRBJ2-7; TRBD1 or TRBD2 may be the D gene (5 bases each). This CDR3 contains 14 residues. Germline loops: CDR1 SGHDT, CDR2 YYEEEE. The germline V and J ends were trimmed by 7 bases and 3 bases, with 17 bases remaining between them. The CDR3 spells CASGLWDRSYEQYF. The CDR3 DNA reads as TGTGCCAGCGGCCTGTGGGACCGCAGCTACGAGCAGTACTTC. Full variable domain (rest looked up from reference TRBV5-6 and TRBJ2-7): DAGVTQSPTHLIKTRGQQVTLRCSPKSGHDTVSWYQQALGQGPQFIFQYYEEEERQRGNFPDRFSGHQFPNYSSELNVNALLLGDSALYLCASGLWDRSYEQYFGPGTRLTVT.

V usage is TRBV27 and J usage is TRBJ2-1; 7 positions agree with TRBD1. V was clipped by 6 bases and J by 6 bases; unmatched bases: 11. The V gene's germline CDR1 is MNHEY and CDR2 SMNVEV (reference sequence). The CDR3 loop spans 15 amino acids. DNA of the CDR3: TGTGCCAGCAGGTACAGGGGACGGCTACGCAATGAGCAGTTCTTC. This translates into CASRYRGRLRNEQFF.

The rearrangement uses TRBV6-5 and TRBJ1-1; D is possibly TRBD1 (5 bases). The CDR3 contains 15 residues. The V end was cut by 5 bases, the J end by 1 base, with 14 bases between. Germline V gene sequence: CDR1 MNHEY, CDR2 SVGAGI. This chain's CDR3 is CASSGPGTGNTEAFF. The CDR3 DNA reads TGTGCCAGCAGTGGACCCGGGACGGGGAACACTGAAGCTTTCTTT.

In the case of this clonotype: One end of the junction is discordant with germline, which a read error may explain. This rearrangement joins TRBV7-9 to TRBJ1-5; D gene ambiguous. From germline, CDR1 is SEHNR and CDR2 FQNEAQ (reference sequence). This CDR3 has 12 amino acids. In DNA, the CDR3 is TGTGCCAGCAGCTTCCCCAATCGGCCCCAGCATTTT. Amino acid sequence: CASSFPNRPQHF.

This clonotype was counted between two and nine times. The genes are TRBV12-3 or TRBV12-4 and TRBJ1-2; D is undetermined. The V gene lost 6 bases and the J gene lost 8 bases, with 13 bases spanning the gap. The CDR3 is made up of 12 amino acids. Here the CDR3 reads CASSPVPRGYTF. The CDR3 nucleotides read TGTGCCAGCAGCCCGGTTCCACGGGGCTACACCTTC.

The V and J genes are TRBV30 and TRBJ1-3, with no clear D. Trimming pared 3 bases from V and 2 bases from J, leaving 17 bases between. Germline CDR1 GTSNPN, CDR2 SVGIG (reference sequence). The CDR3 consists of 16 residues. The DNA of the CDR3 is TGTGCCTGGAGACCCGGTAGGATCTCCGCTGGAAACACCATATATTTT. Protein: CAWRPGRISAGNTIYF.

The genes are TRBV7-9 and TRBJ2-1; D is perhaps TRBD2 (5 bases). The V gene lost 1 base and the J gene lost 5 bases, with 15 bases spanning the gap. The CDR3 is 16 residues long. Germline V gene sequence: CDR1 SEHNR, CDR2 FQNEAQ (reference sequence). The CDR3 loop is CASSLVDRTGNNEQFF. The CDR3 DNA reads as TGTGCCAGCAGCTTAGTAGATAGGACCGGGAACAATGAGCAGTTCTTC.

This clonotype was picked up a small number of times. The chain joins TRBV27 to TRBJ1-2, with D unclear. V was shortened by 0 bases and J by 2 bases, with 7 bases between the two germline ends. Germline CDR1 MNHEY, CDR2 SMNVEV (reference sequence). The CDR3 sequence is 14 residues long. In nucleotides, the CDR3 is TGTGCCAGCAGTTTATCGGTCGGCAACTATGGCTACACCTTC. Its protein is CASSLSVGNYGYTF.

The chain combines TRBV20-1 with TRBJ2-3; 9 bases line up with TRBD2. CDR3 length equals 12 residues. Looked up from germline, CDR1 is DFQATT and CDR2 is SNEGSKA (reference sequence). J gave up 4 bases and V 6 bases, and 2 bases lay outside the gene matches. The CDR3 is CSAGTSPDTQYF. CDR3 in DNA: TGCAGTGCCGGGACTAGCCCAGATACGCAGTATTTT.

About this clonotype: A much bigger clone sits one base away, suggesting this may be a read error. The chain joins TRBV12-3 or TRBV12-4 to TRBJ1-2; 8 bases line up with TRBD1. CDR3 length: 13 residues. In DNA form, the CDR3 reads TGTGCCATCAGTTTCACAGGGGGTCGGGGCTACACCTTC. It translates to CAISFTGGRGYTF.

The chain carries TRBV6-2 or TRBV6-3 and TRBJ2-5, with 7 bases lining up with TRBD1. The V gene end was trimmed by 5 bases and the J gene end by 3 bases; junction bases not matched to a gene: 0. The CDR3 is made up of 12 amino acids. CDR1 is MNHEY, CDR2 SVGEGT, per germline. The CDR3 DNA follows: TGTGCCAGCAGTGGACAGGAAGAGACCCAGTACTTC. It yields the protein CASSGQEETQYF.

DNA for the CDR3: TGTGCCAGCAGTTACTCCGGGACAAACGAAAAGCAGTACTTC. Translating gives CASSYSGTNEKQYF. The chain links TRBV6-2 or TRBV6-3 to TRBJ2-5; D might be TRBD1 (6 bases). The CDR3 is made up of 14 amino acids. CDR1 and CDR2 (germline): MNHEY, SVGEGT. The germline V and J ends were trimmed by 0 bases and 11 bases, with 16 bases remaining between them.

In its sample, this clonotype was seen once. The chain joins TRBV20-1 to TRBJ2-3; 9 bases line up with TRBD2. Germline CDR1 DFQATT, CDR2 SNEGSKA (reference sequence). V gave up 7 bases and J gave up 3 bases; unmatched junction bases: 2. The CDR3 runs to 12 residues. CDR3 nucleotides: TGCAGTGGGCGGGGGGGGACAGATACGCAGTATTTT. Translated: CSGRGGTDTQYF.

This clonotype has just a few counts. V gene TRBV12-3 or TRBV12-4 combines with J gene TRBJ2-5; D unclear. With 6 bases removed from V and 1 base from J, the gap between germline ends came to 9 bases. The CDR3 runs to 13 residues. The CDR3 sequence: CASRPQSQETQYF. In nucleotides, the CDR3 is TGTGCCAGCAGACCGCAGAGCCAAGAGACCCAGTACTTC.